This passage covers 27 T cell receptor beta chains from one sample sequenced in a study of blood T cells in healthy people across ages. A second roughly 6 to 12 cycle PCR used barcoded and J-beta primers. MiXCR, run by TCRdb on the 5' RACE reads, gives a single entry per CDR3 protein. The data hold 850,000 to 1,300,000 distinct CDR3 sequences, with 35% to 50% observed a single time. The sequenced material came from blood. The receptors were gathered from a woman in her fifties or sixties in good health.

The chain couples TRBV5-6 to TRBJ2-6; D possibly matches TRBD1 or TRBD2 (5 bases each). Trimming removed 0 bases from V and 18 bases from J, with 16 bases in between. CDR1 and CDR2 from the germline V gene are SGHDT and YYEEEE. This CDR3 comprises 13 residues. The CDR3 bases are TGTGCCAGCAGCTTGGCTGGCATGGGGACGGGGACTTTC. Its protein product is CASSLAGMGTGTF.

The chain employs TRBV20-1 and TRBJ1-5; TRBD1 is a possible D gene (6 bases). Trimming took off 1 base at V and 1 base at J, with 20 bases between the two ends. The CDR3 extends over 18 amino acids. The germline gives CDR1 DFQATT, CDR2 SNEGSKA (reference sequence). The CDR3 DNA sequence: TGCAGTGCTAGAGCCCCCGGGACACTGACCGTCAGCAATCAGCCCCAGCATTTT. Its translation: CSARAPGTLTVSNQPQHF.

Of note for this clonotype: A junction end diverges from the germline sequence, so it may reflect a read error. V and J are TRBV4-2 and TRBJ2-5; D possibly matches TRBD1 or TRBD2 (5 bases each). Germline loops: CDR1 LGHNA, CDR2 YNFKEQ. The CDR3 length is 15 residues. CDR3 sequence reads: CASSQENGAQGTQYF. DNA for the CDR3: TGTGCCAGCAGCCAAGAGAACGGGGCCCAAGGGACCCAGTACTTC.

CDR3 sequence reads: CASTAPGTGQETQYF. The DNA for the CDR3 is TGTGCCAGCACAGCCCCCGGGACAGGCCAAGAGACCCAGTACTTC. The rearrangement uses TRBV6-6 and TRBJ2-7, with 8 bases fitting TRBD1. The J call may be mistaken, given a closer DNA end match to TRBJ2-5. The CDR3 contains 15 residues. The germline gives CDR1 MNHNY, CDR2 SVGAGI (reference sequence).

This clonotype was detected only once. The chain joins TRBV4-1 to TRBJ2-2; 8 nucleotides align to TRBD2. This CDR3 is built from 16 residues. The ends lost 3 bases at V and 4 bases at J; junction bases unmatched: 7. Germline V lookup: CDR1 MGHRA, CDR2 YSYEKL. The CDR3 sequence: CASSQASGSPTGELFF. CDR3 DNA sequence: TGCGCCAGCAGCCAGGCTAGCGGGTCTCCCACCGGGGAGCTGTTTTTT.

V gene TRBV12-3 or TRBV12-4 combines with J gene TRBJ1-1, with no clear D. The CDR3 totals 13 residues. V lost 5 bases to trimming and J lost 4 bases, with 11 bases between them. Here the CDR3 reads CASSGLMGTEAFF. The CDR3 nucleotides are TGTGCCAGCAGTGGGCTGATGGGCACTGAAGCTTTCTTT.

The chain couples TRBV18 to TRBJ1-2; D unclear. This CDR3 is 16 amino acids long. The V gene lost 3 bases and the J gene lost 0 bases, with 14 bases spanning the gap. The V gene's germline CDR1 is KGHSH and CDR2 LQKENI. DNA for the CDR3: TGTGCCAGCTCACCGACAACTTTGGTTGCTAACTATGGCTACACCTTC. Its protein product is CASSPTTLVANYGYTF.

The rearrangement uses TRBV3-1 and TRBJ1-3; D possibly corresponds to TRBD1 (6 bases). Trimming took 4 bases from V and 0 from J, leaving 7 bases between them. Germline lookup yields CDR1 LGHDT and CDR2 YNNKEL (reference sequence). There are 14 residues in the CDR3. The CDR3 sequence: CASSPDSSGNTIYF. CDR3 in DNA: TGTGCCAGCAGCCCGGACAGCTCTGGAAACACCATATATTTT.

The genes are TRBV6-2 or TRBV6-3 and TRBJ2-1, with 11 bases lining up with TRBD2. V was pared by 4 bases and J by 7 bases, with 12 bases of the junction left unmatched. The length of the CDR3 is 17 residues. Germline loops: CDR1 MNHEY, CDR2 SVGEGT. The DNA of the CDR3 is TGTGCCAGCAGTTCCCCGTTACTAGCGGGAGAAAGGAATGAGCAGTTCTTC. Residues: CASSSPLLAGERNEQFF.

The chain has TRBV20-1 and TRBJ2-3, with no clear D. V was shortened by 3 bases and J by 2 bases, with 12 bases between the two germline ends. Germline loops: CDR1 DFQATT, CDR2 SNEGSKA (reference sequence). The CDR3 length is 14 residues. The CDR3 loop reads CSASFGRTTDTQYF. The CDR3 DNA reads as TGCAGTGCTAGTTTTGGCAGAACCACAGATACGCAGTATTTT.

This chain connects TRBV20-1 to TRBJ1-4; D gene unclear. The V end was cut by 1 base, the J end by 5 bases, with 26 bases between. The CDR3 consists of 19 residues. Per the germline V gene, CDR1 is DFQATT and CDR2 is SNEGSKA (reference sequence). CDR3 in DNA: TGCAGTGCTAGAGCGGAGGCCGTAGCGTGGACCACTAAAAATGAAAAACTGTTTTTT. Its protein product is CSARAEAVAWTTKNEKLFF.

This clonotype has ten or more counts. The chain links TRBV6-4 to TRBJ2-1, with 11 bases fitting TRBD2. V dropped 3 bases and J dropped 5; count of bases not matched to a gene: 6. From germline, CDR1 is MRHNA and CDR2 SNTAGT. This CDR3 is built from 16 residues. The CDR3 nucleotides are TGTGCCAGCAGTGAGCAACCGGGACTAGCGGACAATGAGCAGTTCTTC. Amino acids: CASSEQPGLADNEQFF.

The chain recombines TRBV20-1 with TRBJ2-5; D is perhaps TRBD1 or TRBD2 (5 bases each). Trimming pared 0 bases from V and 5 bases from J, leaving 13 bases between. Germline V gene lookup returns CDR1 DFQATT and CDR2 SNEGSKA (reference sequence). The CDR3 has 14 residues. CDR3: CSARDRQRWETQYF. Here the CDR3 DNA reads TGCAGTGCTAGAGATCGACAGCGGTGGGAGACCCAGTACTTC.

This clonotype was observed many times. The chain is built from TRBV29-1 and TRBJ2-5, with TRBD2 matching over 8 bases. After removal of 6 bases from V and 5 bases from J, the junction contained 5 bases not matched to a gene. The CDR3 is made up of 12 amino acids. Germline CDR1 is SQVTM and CDR2 is ANQGSEA. CDR3: CSVDPGGETQYF. For the CDR3, the DNA is TGCAGCGTCGACCCGGGGGGGGAGACCCAGTACTTC.

A note on this clonotype: This may be a read error: a much more frequent sequence differs by one nucleotide. The chain employs TRBV29-1 and TRBJ2-6; perhaps TRBD2 as D (5 bases). Germline V gives CDR1 SQVTM, CDR2 ANQGSEA. V lost 4 bases and J lost 0, with 10 bases in between. The CDR3 is 15 amino acids. CDR3 region: CSVVGRGSGANVLTF. The CDR3 region has the DNA TGCAGCGTTGTTGGTCGGGGCTCTGGGGCCAACGTCCTGACTTTC.

This clonotype was observed a handful of times. This chain links TRBV12-3 or TRBV12-4 with TRBJ2-3; TRBD1 is a possible D gene (7 bases). V was cut by 6 bases and J by 0 bases, with 28 bases left in between. CDR3 length: 20 residues. CDR3 loop: CASRNPTGGGHEVSTDTQYF. The CDR3, as DNA: TGTGCCAGCAGGAATCCCACTGGAGGGGGCCATGAAGTTAGCACAGATACGCAGTATTTT.

This clonotype was found a few times. The rearrangement joins TRBV27 to TRBJ1-2; D is perhaps TRBD1 (5 bases). This CDR3 is 16 amino acids long. Trimming cost V 0 bases and J 4 bases, with 15 bases left between them. Germline V gene sequence: CDR1 MNHEY, CDR2 SMNVEV (reference sequence). In DNA form, the CDR3 reads TGTGCCAGCAGTTTATCCCCCGTGGGGGGAGGCTATGGCTACACCTTC. Its translation: CASSLSPVGGGYGYTF.

Only a few counts were recorded for this clonotype. J is TRBJ2-5 and V is TRBV20-1; 9 bases are a match to TRBD2. Germline V CDR1 and CDR2: DFQATT, SNEGSKA (reference sequence). V dropped 6 bases and J dropped 11; count of bases not matched to a gene: 16. There are 14 residues in the CDR3. The CDR3 nucleotides read TGCAGTGCGAGAATAGCGGGAGAATCGGGTGAGCAGTACTTC. This codes for CSARIAGESGEQYF.

The chain is built from TRBV2 and TRBJ1-2; D might be TRBD1 (5 bases). The CDR3 is 13 amino acids. Germline CDR1 SNHLY, CDR2 FYNNEI. With 4 bases removed from V and 4 bases from J, the gap between germline ends came to 10 bases. This CDR3 reads CASSVLRGYGYTF. The CDR3 bases are TGTGCCAGCAGTGTTCTGAGGGGCTATGGCTACACCTTC.

This chain links TRBV6-6 with TRBJ2-5; no clear D. The end of the DNA aligns better with TRBJ2-7, so the J call may be wrong. The CDR3 sequence is 13 residues long. From germline, CDR1 is MNHNY and CDR2 SVGAGI (reference sequence). CDR3 residues: CASSYSHNYEQYF. CDR3 bases: TGTGCCAGCAGTTACTCGCACAACTACGAGCAGTACTTC.

This clonotype has just one count. The chain joins TRBV18 to TRBJ2-7, with D tentatively TRBD2 (5 bases). CDR3 length equals 13 residues. V was trimmed by 4 bases and J by 3 bases, leaving 10 bases between them. The germline V gene encodes CDR1 KGHSH and CDR2 LQKENI. CDR3 sequence: CASSHGKVYEQYF. DNA for the CDR3: TGTGCCAGCTCACACGGGAAAGTCTACGAGCAGTACTTC.

The chain employs TRBV29-1 and TRBJ2-1; the match to TRBD2 covers 8 bases. This CDR3 is 12 amino acids long. With 7 bases clipped from V and 8 bases from J, the junction kept 7 bases outside the gene matches. CDR1 is SQVTM, CDR2 ANQGSEA, per germline. CDR3 loop: CSGRTSSHEQFF. CDR3 sequence (DNA): TGCAGCGGACGGACTAGCTCCCATGAGCAGTTCTTC.

The J gene is TRBJ2-1, the V gene TRBV5-5; 8 bases map to TRBD1. Trimming cost V 4 bases and J 7 bases; bases outside gene matches: 7. Germline V gene data show CDR1 as SGHKS and CDR2 as YYEKEE (reference sequence). CDR3 length: 14 residues. The CDR3 nucleotides read TGTGCCAGCAGCATAAGACAGGGGAGGAATGAGCAGTTCTTC. It yields the protein CASSIRQGRNEQFF.

This sequence joins TRBV5-6 and TRBJ1-2, with TRBD1 identical over 7 bases. V lost 5 bases and J lost 8; bases outside the gene matches: 9. CDR3 length equals 13 residues. CDR1 and CDR2 (germline): SGHDT, YYEEEE. CDR3 amino acids: CASREGQLSGYTF. In DNA, the CDR3 is TGTGCCAGCAGGGAGGGACAGCTGAGCGGCTACACCTTC.

This clonotype was observed a handful of times. The CDR3 sequence: CASSLRAGRETQYF. The CDR3 bases are TGTGCCAGCAGCCTTCGGGCCGGTCGGGAGACCCAGTACTTC. The chain recombines TRBV2 with TRBJ2-5, with D uncertain. The CDR3 is made up of 14 amino acids. The germline CDR1 and CDR2 sequences are SNHLY and FYNNEI. Trimming stripped 6 bases from V and 5 bases from J, with 16 bases between.

The chain couples TRBV7-6 to TRBJ2-7; possible D gene TRBD2, 5 bases. V dropped 5 bases and J dropped 4 bases, with 15 bases sitting between them. Germline lookup yields CDR1 SGHVS and CDR2 FNYEAQ. The CDR3 length is 14 residues. CDR3 DNA: TGTGCCAGCAGCCCCCAATCTTCGGGATACGAGCAGTACTTC. Its protein is CASSPQSSGYEQYF.

Only a few counts were recorded for this clonotype. This sequence joins TRBV27 and TRBJ2-5, with D perhaps being TRBD1 or TRBD2 (6 bases each). The CDR3 contains 13 residues. Trimming took off 8 bases at V and 5 bases at J, with 15 bases between the two ends. Germline V gene sequence: CDR1 MNHEY, CDR2 SMNVEV (reference sequence). Here the CDR3 reads CASWPSGAETQYF. CDR3 sequence (DNA): TGTGCCAGCTGGCCGTCGGGGGCTGAGACCCAGTACTTC.